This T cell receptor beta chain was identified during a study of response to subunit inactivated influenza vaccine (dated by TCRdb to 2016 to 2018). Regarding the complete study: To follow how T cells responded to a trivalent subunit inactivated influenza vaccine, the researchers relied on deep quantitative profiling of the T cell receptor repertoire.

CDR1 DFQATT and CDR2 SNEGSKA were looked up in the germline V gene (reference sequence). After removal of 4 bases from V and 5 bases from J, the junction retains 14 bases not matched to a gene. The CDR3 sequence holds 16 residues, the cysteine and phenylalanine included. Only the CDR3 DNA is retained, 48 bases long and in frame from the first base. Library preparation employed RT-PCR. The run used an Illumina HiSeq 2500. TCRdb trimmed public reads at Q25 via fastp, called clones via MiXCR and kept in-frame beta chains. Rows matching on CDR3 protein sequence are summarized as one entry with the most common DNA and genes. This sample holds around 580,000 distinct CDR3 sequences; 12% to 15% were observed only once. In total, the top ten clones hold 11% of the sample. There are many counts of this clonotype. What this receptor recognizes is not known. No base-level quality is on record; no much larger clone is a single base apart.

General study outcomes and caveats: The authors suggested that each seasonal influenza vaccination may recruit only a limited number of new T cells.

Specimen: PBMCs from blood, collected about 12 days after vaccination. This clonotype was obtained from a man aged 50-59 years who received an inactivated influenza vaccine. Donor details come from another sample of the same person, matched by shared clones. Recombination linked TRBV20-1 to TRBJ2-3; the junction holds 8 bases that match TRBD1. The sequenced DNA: TGCAGTGCTAAAGGACCCTCCAGGGGGCTTGGAGATACGCAGTATTTT. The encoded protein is CSAKGPSRGLGDTQYF.